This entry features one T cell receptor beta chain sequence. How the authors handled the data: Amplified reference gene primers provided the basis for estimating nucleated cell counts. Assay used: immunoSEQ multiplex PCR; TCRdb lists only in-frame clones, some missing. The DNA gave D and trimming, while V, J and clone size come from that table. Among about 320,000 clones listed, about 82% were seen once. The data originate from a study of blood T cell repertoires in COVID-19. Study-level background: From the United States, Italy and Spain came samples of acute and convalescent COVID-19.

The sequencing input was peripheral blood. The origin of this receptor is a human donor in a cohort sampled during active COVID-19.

The CDR3, as DNA: TGTGCCTGGAGGGAGCGGACTGCTGGAAACACCATATATTTT. Residues: CAWRERTAGNTIYF. This chain uses TRBV30 with TRBJ1-3; D not certain. Trimming took off 3 bases at V and 2 bases at J, with 11 bases between the two ends. The germline CDR1 and CDR2 sequences are GTSNPN and SVGIG (reference sequence). The CDR3 runs 14 residues.